This T cell receptor (beta chain) appears in the sequencing data of a study of OX40 agonist ivuxolimab in advanced cancers. At the level of the study: The dose-escalation cohort had hepatocellular carcinoma, melanoma, renal cell or head and neck cancer.

Germline assignment: CDR1 MNHNY and CDR2 SVGAGI (reference sequence). The V end lost 5 bases, the J end lost 6 bases, and 8 bases lay between the germline ends. The CDR3 extends over 11 amino acids. Notes on the study in general: Several nonresponders also turned out to have low normalized T-cell clonal expansion. The work left the antigen specificity of expanded peripheral T cells undetermined.

Produced via immunoSEQ multiplex PCR; TCRdb's table is partial and in-frame only. Of some 16,000 clones listed, around three quarters were seen once; the top ten hold about 47%. A word on this clone: The antigen remains unidentified.

The TCR was taken from an adult with an advanced solid tumor such as melanoma, head and neck, liver or kidney cancer. Material: CD4+ or CD8+ T cells sorted from blood, obtained in a trial of the OX40 agonist ivuxolimab. V gene TRBV6-6 combines with J gene TRBJ2-7; D not certain. The CDR3 sequence: CASSPRVEQYF. The CDR3 bases are TGTGCCAGCAGTCCTCGGGTCGAGCAGTACTTC.